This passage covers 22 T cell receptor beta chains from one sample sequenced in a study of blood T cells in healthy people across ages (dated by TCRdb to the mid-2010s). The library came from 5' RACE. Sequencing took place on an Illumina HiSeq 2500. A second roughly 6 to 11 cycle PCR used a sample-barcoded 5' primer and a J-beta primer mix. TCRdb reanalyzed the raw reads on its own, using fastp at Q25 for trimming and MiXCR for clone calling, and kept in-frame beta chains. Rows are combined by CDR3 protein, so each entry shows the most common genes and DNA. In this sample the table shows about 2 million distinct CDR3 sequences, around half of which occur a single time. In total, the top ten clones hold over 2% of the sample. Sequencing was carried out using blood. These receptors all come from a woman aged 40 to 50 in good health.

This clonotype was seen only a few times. The CDR3 region is CASSAAWGVYSNQPQHF. The CDR3 nucleotides read TGTGCCAGCAGTGCTGCATGGGGAGTTTATAGCAATCAGCCCCAGCATTTT. The chain joins TRBV6-1 to TRBJ1-5, with D hard to call. The CDR3 runs to 17 residues. Germline V gene sequence: CDR1 MNHNS, CDR2 SASEGT. V was trimmed by 4 bases and J by 0 bases, leaving 16 bases between them.

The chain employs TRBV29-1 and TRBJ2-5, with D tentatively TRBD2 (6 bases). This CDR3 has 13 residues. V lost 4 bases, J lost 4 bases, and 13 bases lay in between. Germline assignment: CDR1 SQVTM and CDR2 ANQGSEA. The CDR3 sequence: CSVGAGSGETQYF. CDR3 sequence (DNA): TGCAGCGTTGGGGCGGGGAGTGGAGAGACCCAGTACTTC.

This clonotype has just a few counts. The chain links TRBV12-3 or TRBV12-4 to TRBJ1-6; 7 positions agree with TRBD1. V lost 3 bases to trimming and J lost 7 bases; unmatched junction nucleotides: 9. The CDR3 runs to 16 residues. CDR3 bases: TGTGCCAGCAGTTTCCAGTGGACAGGTGGGAATTCACCCCTCCACTTT. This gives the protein CASSFQWTGGNSPLHF.

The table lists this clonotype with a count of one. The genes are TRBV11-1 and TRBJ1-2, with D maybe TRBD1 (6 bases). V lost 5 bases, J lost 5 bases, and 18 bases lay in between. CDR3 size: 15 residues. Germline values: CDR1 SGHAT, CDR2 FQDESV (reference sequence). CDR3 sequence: CASSPIQGIGYGYTF. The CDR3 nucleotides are TGTGCCAGCAGCCCAATACAGGGAATAGGATATGGCTACACCTTC. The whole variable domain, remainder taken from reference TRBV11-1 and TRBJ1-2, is EAEVAQSPRYKITEKSQAVAFWCDPISGHATLYWYRQILGQGPELLVQFQDESVVDDSQLPKDRFSAERLKGVDSTLKIQPAELGDSAMYLCASSPIQGIGYGYTFGSGTRLTVV.

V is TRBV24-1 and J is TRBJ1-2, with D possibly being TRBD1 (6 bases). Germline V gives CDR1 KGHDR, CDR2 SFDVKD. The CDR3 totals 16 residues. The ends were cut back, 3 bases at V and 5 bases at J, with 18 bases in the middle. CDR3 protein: CATSDAGDRSLYGYTF. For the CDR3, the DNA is TGTGCCACCAGTGATGCGGGTGACAGGAGCCTTTATGGCTACACCTTC.

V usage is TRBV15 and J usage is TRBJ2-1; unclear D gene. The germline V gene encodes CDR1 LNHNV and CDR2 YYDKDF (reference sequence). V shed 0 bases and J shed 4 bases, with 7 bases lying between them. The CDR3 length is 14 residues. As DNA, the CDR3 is TGTGCCACCAGCAGAGATCTACAGTACAATGAGCAGTTCTTC. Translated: CATSRDLQYNEQFF. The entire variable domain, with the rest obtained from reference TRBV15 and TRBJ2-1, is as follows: DAMVIQNPRYQVTQFGKPVTLSCSQTLNHNVMYWYQQKSSQAPKLLFHYYDKDFNNEADTPDNFQSRRPNTSFCFLDIRSPGLGDTAMYLCATSRDLQYNEQFFGPGTRLTVL.

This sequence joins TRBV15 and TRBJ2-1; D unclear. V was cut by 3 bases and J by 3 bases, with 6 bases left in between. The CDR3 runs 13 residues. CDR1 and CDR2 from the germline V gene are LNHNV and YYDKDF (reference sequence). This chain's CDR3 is CATSSVGYNEQFF. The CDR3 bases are TGTGCCACCAGCAGCGTGGGCTACAATGAGCAGTTCTTC.

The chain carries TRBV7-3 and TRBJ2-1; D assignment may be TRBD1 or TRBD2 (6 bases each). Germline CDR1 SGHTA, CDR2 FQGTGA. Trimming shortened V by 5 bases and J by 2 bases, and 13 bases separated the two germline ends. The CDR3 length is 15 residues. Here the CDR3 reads CASSPRDTTYNEQFF. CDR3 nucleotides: TGTGCCAGCAGCCCGCGGGACACTACCTACAATGAGCAGTTCTTC.

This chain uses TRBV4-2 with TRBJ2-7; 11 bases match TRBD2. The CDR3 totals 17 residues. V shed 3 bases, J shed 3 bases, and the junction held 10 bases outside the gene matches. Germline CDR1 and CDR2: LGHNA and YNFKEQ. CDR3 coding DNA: TGTGCCAGCAGCCATCAAGCGGGACTAGCGGCCTTCTACGAGCAGTACTTC. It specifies CASSHQAGLAAFYEQYF.

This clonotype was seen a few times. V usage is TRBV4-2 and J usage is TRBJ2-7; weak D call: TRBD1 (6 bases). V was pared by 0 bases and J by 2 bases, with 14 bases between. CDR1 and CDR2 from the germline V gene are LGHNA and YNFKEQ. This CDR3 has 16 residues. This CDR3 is CASSQENVQGTYEQYF. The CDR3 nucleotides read TGTGCCAGCAGCCAAGAAAACGTGCAGGGGACCTACGAGCAGTACTTC.

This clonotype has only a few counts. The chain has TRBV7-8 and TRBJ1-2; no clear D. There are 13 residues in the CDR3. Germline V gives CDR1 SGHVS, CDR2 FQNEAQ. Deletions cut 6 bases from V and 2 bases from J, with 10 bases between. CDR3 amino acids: CASSDPGNYGYTF. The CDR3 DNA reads TGTGCCAGCAGTGATCCGGGCAACTATGGCTACACCTTC. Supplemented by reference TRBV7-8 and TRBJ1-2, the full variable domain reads GAGVSQSPRYKVAKRGQDVALRCDPISGHVSLFWYQQALGQGPEFLTYFQNEAQLDKSGLPSDRFFAERPEGSVSTLKIQRTQQEDSAVYLCASSDPGNYGYTFGSGTRLTVV.

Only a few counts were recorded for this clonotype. This chain's CDR3 is CASTRDRGNTEAFF. CDR3 nucleotide sequence: TGTGCCAGCACTCGGGACAGGGGGAACACTGAAGCTTTCTTT. The V and J genes are TRBV5-4 and TRBJ1-1; 10 nucleotides agree with TRBD1. V dropped 6 bases and J dropped 1; count of bases not matched to a gene: 3. The CDR3 runs to 14 residues. Germline V gene sequence: CDR1 SGHNT, CDR2 YYREEE (reference sequence).

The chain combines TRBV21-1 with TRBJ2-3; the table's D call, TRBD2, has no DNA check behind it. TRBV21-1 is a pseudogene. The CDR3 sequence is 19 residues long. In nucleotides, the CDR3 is TGTGCCAGCAGCCCGACAGGACTAGCGGGGGTACCAGGGGGAGATACGCAGTATTTT. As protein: CASSPTGLAGVPGGDTQYF.

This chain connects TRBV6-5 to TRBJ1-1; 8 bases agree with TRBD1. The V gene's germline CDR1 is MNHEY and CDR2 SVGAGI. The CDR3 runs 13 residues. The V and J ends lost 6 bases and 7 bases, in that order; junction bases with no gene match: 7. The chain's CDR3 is CASRTDRGGEAFF. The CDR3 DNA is TGTGCCAGCAGGACCGACAGGGGTGGTGAAGCTTTCTTT.

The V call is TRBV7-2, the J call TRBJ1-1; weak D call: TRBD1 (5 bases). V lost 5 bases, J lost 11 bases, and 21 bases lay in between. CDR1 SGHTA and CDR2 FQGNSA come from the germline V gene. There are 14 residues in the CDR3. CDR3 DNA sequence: TGTGCCAGCAGCCTCCGGGACTCTTATGGGATGGCTTTCTTT. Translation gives CASSLRDSYGMAFF.

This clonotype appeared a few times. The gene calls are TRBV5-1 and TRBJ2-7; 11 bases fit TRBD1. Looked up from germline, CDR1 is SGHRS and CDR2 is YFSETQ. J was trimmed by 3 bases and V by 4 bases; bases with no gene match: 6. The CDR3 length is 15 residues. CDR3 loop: CASSAGTGGYYEQYF. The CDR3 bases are TGCGCCAGCAGCGCGGGGACAGGGGGTTACTACGAGCAGTACTTC.

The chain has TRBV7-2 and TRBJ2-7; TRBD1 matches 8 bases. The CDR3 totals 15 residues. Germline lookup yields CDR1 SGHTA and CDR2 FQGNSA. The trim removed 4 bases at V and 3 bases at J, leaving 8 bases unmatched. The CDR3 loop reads CASSSPGQALYEQYF. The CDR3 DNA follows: TGTGCCAGCAGCTCTCCGGGACAGGCCCTCTACGAGCAGTACTTC.

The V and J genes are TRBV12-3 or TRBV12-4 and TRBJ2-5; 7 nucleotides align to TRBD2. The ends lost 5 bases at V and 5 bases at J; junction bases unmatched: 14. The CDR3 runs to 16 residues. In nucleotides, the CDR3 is TGTGCCAGCAGTCCAATAGGTCGCGGGGGTGGGGAGACCCAGTACTTC. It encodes CASSPIGRGGGETQYF.

CDR3 coding DNA: TGTGCCAGCAGCTTAGTACTAGCGGAAAGCGAGCAGTACTTC. It codes for CASSLVLAESEQYF. V gene TRBV7-8 combines with J gene TRBJ2-7; 8 bases fit TRBD2. CDR1 and CDR2 from the germline V gene are SGHVS and FQNEAQ. CDR3 length: 14 amino acids. V lost 1 base and J lost 6; bases outside the gene matches: 5.

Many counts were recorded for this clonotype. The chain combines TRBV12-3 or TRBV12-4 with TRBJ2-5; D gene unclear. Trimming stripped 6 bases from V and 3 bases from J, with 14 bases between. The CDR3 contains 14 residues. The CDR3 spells CASSYRQKEETQYF. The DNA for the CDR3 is TGTGCCAGCAGCTACCGACAAAAAGAAGAGACCCAGTACTTC.

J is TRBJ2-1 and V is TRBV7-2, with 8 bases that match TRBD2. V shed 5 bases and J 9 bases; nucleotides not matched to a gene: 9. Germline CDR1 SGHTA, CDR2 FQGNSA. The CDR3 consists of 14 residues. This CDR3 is CASSPHSGVSEQFF. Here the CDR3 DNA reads TGTGCCAGCAGCCCCCATAGCGGGGTTAGTGAGCAGTTCTTC. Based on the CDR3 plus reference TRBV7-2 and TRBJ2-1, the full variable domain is GAGVSQSPSNKVTEKGKDVELRCDPISGHTALYWYRQSLGQGLEFLIYFQGNSAPDKSGLPSDRFSAERTGGSVSTLTIQRTQQEDSAVYLCASSPHSGVSEQFFGPGTRLTVL.

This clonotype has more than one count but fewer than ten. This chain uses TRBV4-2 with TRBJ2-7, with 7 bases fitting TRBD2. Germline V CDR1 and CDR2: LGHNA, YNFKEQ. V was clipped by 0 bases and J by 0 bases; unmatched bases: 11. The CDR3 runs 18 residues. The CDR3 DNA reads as TGTGCCAGCAGCCAAGACCCACCGGGGAGGGGAGGCTCCTACGAGCAGTACTTC. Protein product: CASSQDPPGRGGSYEQYF.